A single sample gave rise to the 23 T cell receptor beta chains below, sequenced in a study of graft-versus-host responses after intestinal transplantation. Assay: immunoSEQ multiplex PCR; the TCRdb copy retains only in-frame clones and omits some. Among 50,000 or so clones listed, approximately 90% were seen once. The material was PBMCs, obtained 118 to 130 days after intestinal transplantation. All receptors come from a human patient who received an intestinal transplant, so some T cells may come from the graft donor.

CDR3 nucleotides: TGTGCCAGCAGTGAAAGGGAGGGCTATGGCTACACCTTC. Its translation is CASSEREGYGYTF. This chain links TRBV2 with TRBJ1-2; D is undetermined. The CDR3 contains 13 residues. From germline, CDR1 is SNHLY and CDR2 FYNNEI. The germline V and J ends were trimmed by 2 bases and 4 bases, with 8 bases remaining between them. The full variable domain, with the rest looked up from reference TRBV2 and TRBJ1-2, is EPEVTQTPSHQVTQMGQEVILRCVPISNHLYFYWYRQILGQKVEFLVSFYNNEISEKSEIFDDQFSVERPDGSNFTLKIRSTKLEDSAMYFCASSEREGYGYTFGSGTRLTVV.

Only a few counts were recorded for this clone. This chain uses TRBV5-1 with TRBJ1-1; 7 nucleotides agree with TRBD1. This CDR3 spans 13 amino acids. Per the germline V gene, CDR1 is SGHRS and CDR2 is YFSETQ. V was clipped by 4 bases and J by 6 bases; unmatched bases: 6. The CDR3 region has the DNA TGCGCCAGCAGCGTGGGGACAGTGGCTGAAGCTTTCTTT. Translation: CASSVGTVAEAFF. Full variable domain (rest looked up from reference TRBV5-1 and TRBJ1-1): KAGVTQTPRYLIKTRGQQVTLSCSPISGHRSVSWYQQTPGQGLQFLFEYFSETQRNKGNFPGRFSGRQFSNSRSEMNVSTLELGDSALYLCASSVGTVAEAFFGQGTRLTVV.

The CDR3 DNA is TGTGCCAGTAGTAAGGATGCCCTAAACGAGCAGTACTTC. It yields the protein CASSKDALNEQYF. V gene TRBV19 combines with J gene TRBJ2-7; no reliable D call. The CDR3 spans 13 residues. Germline CDR1 reads LNHDA; CDR2 reads SQIVND (reference sequence). Deletions cut 4 bases from V and 5 bases from J, with 12 bases between. Together with reference TRBV19 and TRBJ2-7, the CDR3 gives the full variable domain: DGGITQSPKYLFRKEGQNVTLSCEQNLNHDAMYWYRQDPGQGLRLIYYSQIVNDFQKGDIAEGYSVSREKKESFPLTVTSAQKNPTAFYLCASSKDALNEQYFGPGTRLTVT.

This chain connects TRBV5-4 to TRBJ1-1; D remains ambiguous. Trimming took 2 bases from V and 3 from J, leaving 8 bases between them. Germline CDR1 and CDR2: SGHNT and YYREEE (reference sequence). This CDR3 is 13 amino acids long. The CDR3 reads CASSFGRYTEAFF. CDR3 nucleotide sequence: TGTGCCAGCAGCTTTGGGAGATACACTGAAGCTTTCTTT.

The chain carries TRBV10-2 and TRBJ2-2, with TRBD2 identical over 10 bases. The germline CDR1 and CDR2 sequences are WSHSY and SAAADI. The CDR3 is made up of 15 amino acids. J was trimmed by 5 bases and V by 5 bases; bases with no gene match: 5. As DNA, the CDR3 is TGCGCCAGCAGTACTAGCGGGGAGGGGACCGGGGAGCTGTTTTTT. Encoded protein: CASSTSGEGTGELFF.

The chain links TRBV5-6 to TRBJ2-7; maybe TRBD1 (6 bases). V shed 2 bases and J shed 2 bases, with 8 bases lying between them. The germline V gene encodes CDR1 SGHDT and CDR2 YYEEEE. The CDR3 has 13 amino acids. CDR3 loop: CASSFGQTYEQYF. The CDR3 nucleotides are TGTGCCAGCAGCTTTGGACAGACCTACGAGCAGTACTTC.

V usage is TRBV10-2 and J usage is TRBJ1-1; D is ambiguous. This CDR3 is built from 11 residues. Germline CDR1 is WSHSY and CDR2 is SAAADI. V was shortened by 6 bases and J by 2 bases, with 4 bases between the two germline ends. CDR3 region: CASRQNTEAFF. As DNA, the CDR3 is TGCGCCAGCAGGCAAAACACTGAAGCTTTCTTT.

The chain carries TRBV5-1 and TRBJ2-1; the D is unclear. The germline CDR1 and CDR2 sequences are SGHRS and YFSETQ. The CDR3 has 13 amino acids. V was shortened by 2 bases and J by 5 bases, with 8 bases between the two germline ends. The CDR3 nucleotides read TGCGCCAGCAGCTTAAGCAGCGACAATGAGCAGTTCTTC. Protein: CASSLSSDNEQFF.

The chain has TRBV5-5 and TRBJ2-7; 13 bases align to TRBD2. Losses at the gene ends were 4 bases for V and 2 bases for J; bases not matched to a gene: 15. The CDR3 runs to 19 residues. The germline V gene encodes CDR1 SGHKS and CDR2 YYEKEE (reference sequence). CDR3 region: CASSLTWTSGSPITYEQYF. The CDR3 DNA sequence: TGTGCCAGCAGCCTGACCTGGACTAGCGGGAGCCCCATCACCTACGAGCAGTACTTC.

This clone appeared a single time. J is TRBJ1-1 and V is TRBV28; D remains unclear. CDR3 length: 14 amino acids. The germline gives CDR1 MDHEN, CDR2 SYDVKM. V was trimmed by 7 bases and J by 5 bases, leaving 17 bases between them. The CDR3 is CASTPERGWTEAFF. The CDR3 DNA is TGTGCCAGCACACCAGAGAGAGGGTGGACTGAAGCTTTCTTT.

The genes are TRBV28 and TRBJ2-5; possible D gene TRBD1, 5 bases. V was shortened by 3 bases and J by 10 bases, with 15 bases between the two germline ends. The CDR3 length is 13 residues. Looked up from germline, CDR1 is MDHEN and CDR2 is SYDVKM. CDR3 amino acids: CASSLGLGDGQYF. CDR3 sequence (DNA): TGTGCCAGCAGTTTGGGCCTAGGGGATGGCCAGTACTTC.

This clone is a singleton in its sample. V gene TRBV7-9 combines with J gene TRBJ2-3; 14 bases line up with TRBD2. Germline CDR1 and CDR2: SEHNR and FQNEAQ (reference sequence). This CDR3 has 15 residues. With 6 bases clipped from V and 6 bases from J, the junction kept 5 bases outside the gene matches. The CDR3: CASRETSGGADTQYF. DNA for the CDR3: TGTGCCAGCAGAGAGACTAGCGGGGGGGCCGATACGCAGTATTTT.

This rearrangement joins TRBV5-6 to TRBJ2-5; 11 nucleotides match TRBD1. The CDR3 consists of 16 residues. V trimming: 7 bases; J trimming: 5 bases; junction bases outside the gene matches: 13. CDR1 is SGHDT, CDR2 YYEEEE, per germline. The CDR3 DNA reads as TGTGCCAGCCAAGCTTTCGGACAGGGGGCGCGGGAGACCCAGTACTTC. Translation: CASQAFGQGARETQYF.

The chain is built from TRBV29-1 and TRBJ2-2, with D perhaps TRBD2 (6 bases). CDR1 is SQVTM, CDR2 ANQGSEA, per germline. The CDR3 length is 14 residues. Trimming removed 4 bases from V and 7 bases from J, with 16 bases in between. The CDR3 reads CSVGGLGGGGELFF. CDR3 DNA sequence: TGCAGCGTTGGAGGATTGGGGGGAGGCGGGGAGCTGTTTTTT.

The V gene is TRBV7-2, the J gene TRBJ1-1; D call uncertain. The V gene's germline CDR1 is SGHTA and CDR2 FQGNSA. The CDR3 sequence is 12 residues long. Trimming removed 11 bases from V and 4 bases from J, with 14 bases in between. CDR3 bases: TGTGCCCAAGGTGGGGTGGTCACTGAAGCTTTCTTT. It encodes CAQGGVVTEAFF.

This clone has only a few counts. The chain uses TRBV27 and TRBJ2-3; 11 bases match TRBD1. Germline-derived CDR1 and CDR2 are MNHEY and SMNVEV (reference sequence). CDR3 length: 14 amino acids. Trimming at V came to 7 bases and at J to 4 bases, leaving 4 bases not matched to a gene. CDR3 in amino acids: CASKKGQGADTQYF. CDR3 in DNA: TGTGCCAGCAAAAAGGGACAGGGGGCAGATACGCAGTATTTT.

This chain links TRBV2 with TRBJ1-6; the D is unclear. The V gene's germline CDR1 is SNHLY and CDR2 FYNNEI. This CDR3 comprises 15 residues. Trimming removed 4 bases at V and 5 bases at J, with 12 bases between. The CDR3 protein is CASSGGPRDNSPLHF. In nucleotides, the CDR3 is TGTGCCAGCAGTGGAGGACCCCGGGATAATTCACCCCTCCACTTT.

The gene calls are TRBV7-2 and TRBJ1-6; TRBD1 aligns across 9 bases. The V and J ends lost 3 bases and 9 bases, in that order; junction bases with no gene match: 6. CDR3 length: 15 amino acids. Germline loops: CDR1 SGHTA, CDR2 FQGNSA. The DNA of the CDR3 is TGTGCCAGCAGCTTCGTGGACAGGGGTAGTTCACCCCTCCACTTT. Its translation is CASSFVDRGSSPLHF.

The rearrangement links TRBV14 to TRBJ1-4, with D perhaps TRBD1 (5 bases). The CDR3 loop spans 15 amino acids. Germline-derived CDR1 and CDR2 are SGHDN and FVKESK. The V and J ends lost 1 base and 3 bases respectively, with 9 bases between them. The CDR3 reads CASSQVQGPNEKLFF. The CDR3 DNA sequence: TGTGCCAGCAGCCAAGTTCAGGGTCCTAATGAAAAACTGTTTTTT.

This chain's CDR3 is CASSQVPGLAGWRETQYF. The CDR3 DNA reads TGCGCCAGCAGCCAAGTCCCGGGACTAGCGGGGTGGAGGGAGACCCAGTACTTC. The chain combines TRBV4-1 with TRBJ2-5; 13 nucleotides line up with TRBD2. This CDR3 contains 18 residues. Germline CDR1 reads MGHRA; CDR2 reads YSYEKL. Losses at the gene ends were 1 base for V and 5 bases for J; bases not matched to a gene: 10.

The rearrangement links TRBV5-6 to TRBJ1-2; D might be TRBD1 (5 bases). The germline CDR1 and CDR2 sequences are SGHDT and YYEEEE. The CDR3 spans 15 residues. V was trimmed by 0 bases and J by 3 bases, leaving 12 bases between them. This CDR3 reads CASSLVLQDDYGYTF. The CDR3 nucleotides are TGTGCCAGCAGCTTGGTTTTACAGGATGACTATGGCTACACCTTC.

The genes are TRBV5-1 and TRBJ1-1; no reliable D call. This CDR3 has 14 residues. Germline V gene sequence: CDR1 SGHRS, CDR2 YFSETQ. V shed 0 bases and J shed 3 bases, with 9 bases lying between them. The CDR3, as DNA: TGCGCCAGCAGCTTGGAGGGAAGTGACACTGAAGCTTTCTTT. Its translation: CASSLEGSDTEAFF.

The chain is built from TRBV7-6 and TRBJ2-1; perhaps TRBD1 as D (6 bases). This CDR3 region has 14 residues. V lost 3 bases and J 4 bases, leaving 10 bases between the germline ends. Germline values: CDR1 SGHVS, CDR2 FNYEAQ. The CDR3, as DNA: TGTGCCAGCAGCTTTGGGGACAAGTACAATGAGCAGTTCTTC. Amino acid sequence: CASSFGDKYNEQFF.